The 25 T cell receptor beta chains below all came from one sample that was sequenced in a study of molecular identifiers for immune sequencing clone quantification. TCRdb redid the calling of the PCR reads with MiXCR, one entry per CDR3 protein. The data contain 250,000 to 350,000 distinct CDR3 sequences, over 20% of them singletons. Input material: naive CD8+ T cells from blood, with Jurkat cell RNA spiked in. The subset denotes: FACS-sorted CD8+CD4-CCR7+CD45RA+ naive T cells. The receptors were sampled from a human donor in good health. Some libraries in this study had Jurkat cell RNA spiked in.

There are many counts of this clonotype. The chain uses TRBV2 and TRBJ2-5, with D maybe TRBD1 (5 bases). The CDR3 totals 13 residues. Trimming pared 6 bases from V and 4 bases from J, leaving 12 bases between. Germline CDR1 SNHLY, CDR2 FYNNEI. The CDR3 region has the DNA TGTGCCAGCAGCCAACAGGATCTAGAGACCCAGTACTTC. Amino acids: CASSQQDLETQYF.

In this sample, this clonotype turned up many times. This sequence joins TRBV7-9 and TRBJ2-2; no clear D. V lost 5 bases and J lost 3, with 4 bases in between. Looked up from germline, CDR1 is SEHNR and CDR2 is FQNEAQ (reference sequence). This CDR3 spans 12 amino acids. CDR3 nucleotide sequence: TGTGCCAGCAGCCCTTACACCGGGGAGCTGTTTTTT. The encoded protein is CASSPYTGELFF.

This clonotype was observed at least ten times. This rearrangement joins TRBV7-2 to TRBJ2-7, with 12 bases matching TRBD2. V lost 4 bases and J lost 3; bases outside the gene matches: 16. The CDR3 is made up of 19 amino acids. Germline CDR1 SGHTA, CDR2 FQGNSA. The CDR3 DNA follows: TGTGCCAGCAGCTCAGCCGGACTAGCGGGGTCTGAGGTCGGCTACGAGCAGTACTTC. This translates into CASSSAGLAGSEVGYEQYF. Using reference TRBV7-2 and TRBJ2-7 for the parts outside the CDR3, the full variable domain is GAGVSQSPSNKVTEKGKDVELRCDPISGHTALYWYRQSLGQGLEFLIYFQGNSAPDKSGLPSDRFSAERTGGSVSTLTIQRTQQEDSAVYLCASSSAGLAGSEVGYEQYFGPGTRLTVT.

Many counts were recorded for this clonotype. The rearrangement joins TRBV24-1 to TRBJ2-5; D remains ambiguous. V was clipped by 4 bases and J by 0 bases, with 17 bases between them. This CDR3 is built from 17 residues. Germline V gene sequence: CDR1 KGHDR, CDR2 SFDVKD. The CDR3 sequence: CATSDHGSRVYQETQYF. As DNA, the CDR3 is TGTGCCACCAGTGACCACGGATCTCGAGTATACCAAGAGACCCAGTACTTC.

In the case of this clonotype: The final CDR3 position lacks the conserved phenylalanine or tryptophan, pointing to a likely read error. The rearrangement uses TRBV5-1 and TRBJ2-7, with 10 bases identical to TRBD1. The CDR3 length is 19 residues. Germline lookup yields CDR1 SGHRS and CDR2 YFSETQ. V was pared by 4 bases and J by 3 bases, with 19 bases of the junction left unmatched. In nucleotides, the CDR3 is TGCGCCAGCAGCACGGCCGGGACAGGGGTGTTATCCCCGTACTACGAGCAGTACTCC. It translates to CASSTAGTGVLSPYYEQYS.

This clonotype showed up just a few times. This CDR3 is CASSTFISSGGAFTGELFF. The DNA for the CDR3 is TGTGCCAGTAGTACCTTCATATCTAGCGGGGGGGCTTTCACCGGGGAGCTGTTTTTT. The chain couples TRBV19 to TRBJ2-2; 12 positions agree with TRBD2. Per the germline V gene, CDR1 is LNHDA and CDR2 is SQIVND (reference sequence). V lost 4 bases, J lost 4 bases, and 13 bases stayed unmatched. The CDR3 is made up of 19 amino acids.

This clonotype was counted at least ten times. V and J are TRBV19 and TRBJ2-5; perhaps TRBD2 as D (6 bases). The germline V gene has CDR1 LNHDA and CDR2 SQIVND (reference sequence). V dropped 11 bases and J dropped 1 base, with 14 bases sitting between them. The CDR3 contains 13 residues. The CDR3 protein is CASRGKFQETQYF. DNA for the CDR3: TGTGCCTCGCGGGGAAAGTTCCAAGAGACCCAGTACTTC.

This chain connects TRBV24-1 to TRBJ2-1, with TRBD1 matching over 8 bases. Germline V gene lookup returns CDR1 KGHDR and CDR2 SFDVKD. V trimming: 5 bases; J trimming: 1 base; junction bases outside the gene matches: 6. The CDR3 sequence is 16 residues long. As DNA, the CDR3 is TGTGCCACCAGTGGCCCCACAGGGGGGTCCTACAATGAGCAGTTCTTC. Translation gives CATSGPTGGSYNEQFF.

The V and J genes are TRBV7-9 and TRBJ2-3; D possibly corresponds to TRBD1 (7 bases). The ends were cut back, 5 bases at V and 4 bases at J, with 16 bases in the middle. Germline CDR1 is SEHNR and CDR2 is FQNEAQ (reference sequence). The length of the CDR3 is 15 residues. CDR3 sequence (DNA): TGTGCCAGCAGCCAGGGGGGCAGGGAACCAGATACGCAGTATTTT. Its translation: CASSQGGREPDTQYF. The full variable domain, rest sourced from reference TRBV7-9 and TRBJ2-3, is DTGVSQNPRHKITKRGQNVTFRCDPISEHNRLYWYRQTLGQGPEFLTYFQNEAQLEKSRLLSDRFSAERPKGSFSTLEIQRTEQGDSAMYLCASSQGGREPDTQYFGPGTRLTVL.

This clonotype has at least ten counts. The V call is TRBV7-6, the J call TRBJ2-3; TRBD2 matches 12 bases. The germline V gene has CDR1 SGHVS and CDR2 FNYEAQ. J was trimmed by 0 bases and V by 4 bases; bases with no gene match: 2. The CDR3 is 16 amino acids. Here the CDR3 DNA reads TGTGCCAGCAGCTCAGGACTAGCGGGAAGCACAGATACGCAGTATTTT. It translates to CASSSGLAGSTDTQYF.

This clonotype turned up a few times. The CDR3 sequence is CASSPTTRGASEQYF. Here the CDR3 DNA reads TGTGCCAGTAGCCCCACGACCAGGGGGGCATCCGAGCAGTACTTC. The V and J genes are TRBV19 and TRBJ2-7; D may be TRBD1 (7 bases). V gave up 6 bases and J gave up 6 bases, with 21 bases separating them. The CDR3 is 15 amino acids. From germline, CDR1 is LNHDA and CDR2 SQIVND (reference sequence).

This clonotype turned up a few times. V and J are TRBV6-1 and TRBJ2-7, with TRBD2 as a possible D gene (6 bases). The CDR3 is 14 amino acids. Germline CDR1 reads MNHNS; CDR2 reads SASEGT. V dropped 4 bases and J dropped 2 bases, with 12 bases sitting between them. The CDR3 sequence is CASSGRENPYEQYF. In nucleotides, the CDR3 is TGTGCCAGCAGTGGACGGGAGAACCCCTACGAGCAGTACTTC.

This clonotype was detected ten times or more. The genes are TRBV3-1 and TRBJ2-1; the match to TRBD2 covers 12 bases. After removal of 6 bases from V and 7 bases from J, the junction contained 13 bases not matched to a gene. Germline CDR1 and CDR2: LGHDT and YNNKEL (reference sequence). This CDR3 contains 17 residues. The CDR3 here is CASSPRLAGAGLNEQFF. The CDR3 DNA reads as TGTGCCAGCAGTCCTCGACTAGCGGGAGCCGGGTTGAATGAGCAGTTCTTC.

There are many counts of this clonotype. The rearrangement uses TRBV19 and TRBJ2-3, with 7 bases identical to TRBD2. The J segment lost 2 bases and the V segment lost 2 bases, leaving 1 base of the junction unmatched. CDR1 is LNHDA and CDR2 is SQIVND in the germline V gene (reference sequence). The CDR3 spans 14 residues. The CDR3 spells CASSITSATDTQYF. For the CDR3, the DNA is TGTGCCAGTAGTATAACTAGCGCCACAGATACGCAGTATTTT.

The chain uses TRBV4-1 and TRBJ2-1; 10 nucleotides match TRBD1. The CDR3 has 15 amino acids. The V and J ends lost 1 base and 12 bases, in that order; junction bases with no gene match: 9. CDR1 is MGHRA, CDR2 YSYEKL, per germline. CDR3 in amino acids: CASSQGQGAPMWQFF. In DNA, the CDR3 is TGCGCCAGCAGCCAAGGACAGGGGGCGCCGATGTGGCAGTTCTTC.

This clonotype showed up many times. The chain carries TRBV28 and TRBJ2-7; TRBD2 aligns across 8 bases. Trimming cost V 5 bases and J 6 bases; bases outside gene matches: 12. Germline CDR1 MDHEN, CDR2 SYDVKM. The CDR3 extends over 15 amino acids. CDR3 residues: CASSPRASGRSEQYF. In nucleotides, the CDR3 is TGTGCCAGCAGTCCCCGGGCGAGCGGGAGAAGCGAGCAGTACTTC.

This clonotype was counted once. A much larger clone lies one base from this, so it may be a read error. The chain is built from TRBV27 and TRBJ2-3, with 8 bases that match TRBD2. The CDR3 consists of 17 residues. CDR1 and CDR2 from the germline V gene are MNHEY and SMNVEV (reference sequence). CDR3 sequence reads: CASSLLGLAGLTDTQCF. The DNA for the CDR3 is TGTGCCAGCAGTTTATTGGGGCTAGCGGGCCTCACAGATACGCAGTGTTTT.

This clonotype appeared many times. The genes are TRBV5-6 and TRBJ2-1; possibly TRBD2 for D (7 bases). The V gene lost 5 bases and the J gene lost 8 bases, with 14 bases spanning the gap. Germline V gives CDR1 SGHDT, CDR2 YYEEEE. The length of the CDR3 is 13 residues. CDR3 amino acids: CASSAGAGHEQFF. In nucleotides, the CDR3 is TGTGCCAGCAGTGCGGGGGCGGGGCATGAGCAGTTCTTC.

Concerning this clonotype itself: One end of the junction fails to match germline, which may point to a read error. The chain recombines TRBV12-3 or TRBV12-4 with TRBJ2-5; D uncertain. The CDR3 covers 15 residues. Written as DNA, the CDR3 is TGTGCCAGCAGCCCTGTTGGGGTGTCTCAAGAGACCCAGCACTTC. Its translation: CASSPVGVSQETQHF.

This clonotype has a count of ten or more. The genes are TRBV5-4 and TRBJ2-7; 9 bases are a match to TRBD2. Germline trimming cut 0 bases from V and 2 bases from J; bases unmatched to any gene: 3. The CDR3 runs 15 residues. CDR1 SGHNT and CDR2 YYREEE come from the germline V gene (reference sequence). CDR3 residues: CASSLVGTSTYEQYF. CDR3 bases: TGTGCCAGCAGCTTGGTCGGGACTAGCACCTACGAGCAGTACTTC.

Ten or more counts support this clonotype. The chain joins TRBV7-9 to TRBJ2-2; tentative D call: TRBD1 (6 bases). CDR1 SEHNR and CDR2 FQNEAQ come from the germline V gene (reference sequence). Trimming left V 3 bases short and J 4 bases short, with 12 bases between. This CDR3 spans 15 amino acids. The DNA of the CDR3 is TGTGCCAGCAGCTTGACAGACAGGCCCACCGGGGAGCTGTTTTTT. It yields the protein CASSLTDRPTGELFF.

V is TRBV7-9 and J is TRBJ2-3; TRBD2 is a possible D gene (6 bases). Germline V gives CDR1 SEHNR, CDR2 FQNEAQ (reference sequence). V was shortened by 5 bases and J by 2 bases, with 14 bases between the two germline ends. The CDR3 has 15 amino acids. The CDR3, as DNA: TGTGCCAGCAGCCCGCGGGACCGCACCACAGATACGCAGTATTTT. Its protein product is CASSPRDRTTDTQYF.

This clonotype has a count of ten or more. This chain's CDR3 is CASSLDSYEAFF. DNA for the CDR3: TGTGCCAGCAGCCTCGACAGCTATGAAGCTTTCTTT. V and J are TRBV7-9 and TRBJ1-1; TRBD1 might be the D (5 bases). The CDR3 has 12 amino acids. V dropped 5 bases and J dropped 7 bases, with 11 bases sitting between them. Germline V gene data show CDR1 as SEHNR and CDR2 as FQNEAQ (reference sequence).

This clonotype came up a few times. The V gene is TRBV27, the J gene TRBJ2-1; TRBD1 agrees at 9 bases. The CDR3 sequence is 14 residues long. J lost 9 bases, V lost 8 bases, and 11 bases had no gene match. Germline V CDR1 and CDR2: MNHEY, SMNVEV (reference sequence). The DNA for the CDR3 is TGTGCCAGCGGACCGCACAGGGGGCCTGGTGAGCAGTTCTTC. It codes for CASGPHRGPGEQFF.

This clonotype was counted ten times or more. The chain uses TRBV29-1 and TRBJ2-1, with TRBD1 matching over 7 bases. Trimming cost V 4 bases and J 4 bases; bases outside gene matches: 4. The CDR3 is made up of 13 amino acids. CDR1 SQVTM and CDR2 ANQGSEA come from the germline V gene. The CDR3: CSVVQGMYNEQFF. CDR3 coding DNA: TGCAGCGTTGTACAGGGGATGTACAATGAGCAGTTCTTC.